The 6 T cell receptor beta chains listed next were all sequenced from one sample in a study of chemoradiotherapy in HPV16-positive cancers. Sequencing was performed with immunoSEQ multiplex PCR; in TCRdb, only in-frame clones are kept and a portion is missing. This sample yields 25,000 to 40,000 clones, of which 70% to 90% are seen a single time; 4.5% to 6% belongs to the top ten. The sample here was blood, taken from a patient who underwent chemoradiotherapy. All receptors derive from a human donor with HPV-associated anogenital cancer.

The rearrangement uses TRBV28 and TRBJ1-2; 8 positions agree with TRBD1. The length of the CDR3 is 17 residues. V dropped 7 bases and J dropped 6; count of bases not matched to a gene: 19. Germline V CDR1 and CDR2: MDHEN, SYDVKM. In DNA form, the CDR3 reads TGTGCCAGCACCGTTCAGGGGGCGCTCCCCCTAGGGGATGGCTACACCTTC. It is translated as CASTVQGALPLGDGYTF.

The rearrangement uses TRBV13 and TRBJ1-1; no clear D gene. CDR1 and CDR2 (germline): PRHDT, FYEKMQ (reference sequence). The CDR3 covers 18 residues. V was cut by 4 bases and J by 0 bases, with 21 bases left in between. CDR3 in amino acids: CASSSYWNRNSVNTEAFF. The CDR3 region has the DNA TGTGCCAGCAGCTCGTACTGGAACCGGAATTCAGTGAACACTGAAGCTTTCTTT.

The V and J genes are TRBV29-1 and TRBJ2-7; D unresolved. Germline loops: CDR1 SQVTM, CDR2 ANQGSEA. V was trimmed by 7 bases and J by 6 bases, leaving 16 bases between them. The CDR3 spans 12 residues. The CDR3, as DNA: TGCAGCGCAACAGAGAACCCTGGCGAGCAGTACTTC. It specifies CSATENPGEQYF.

The V and J genes are TRBV28 and TRBJ2-7; a possible D gene is TRBD1 (6 bases). CDR3 length equals 13 residues. The germline V gene encodes CDR1 MDHEN and CDR2 SYDVKM. V was trimmed by 5 bases and J by 2 bases, leaving 10 bases between them. The CDR3 coding sequence is TGTGCCAGCAGTCTCGGACAGACCTACGAGCAGTACTTC. Translating it yields CASSLGQTYEQYF.

CDR3 coding DNA: TGTGCCAGACCCTCTAGCGGGGATCCTCCCAATGAGCAGTTCTTC. It encodes CARPSSGDPPNEQFF. The chain links TRBV19 to TRBJ2-1, with TRBD2 matching 9 bases. The CDR3 runs 15 residues. V was clipped by 9 bases and J by 6 bases; unmatched bases: 12. Germline V gene data show CDR1 as LNHDA and CDR2 as SQIVND (reference sequence).

This sequence joins TRBV30 and TRBJ2-1, with TRBD2 matching 14 bases. V shed 2 bases and J 8 bases; nucleotides not matched to a gene: 5. The germline V gene encodes CDR1 GTSNPN and CDR2 SVGIG (reference sequence). CDR3 length: 15 amino acids. CDR3 loop: CAWSKGTSGGDEQFF. CDR3 sequence (DNA): TGTGCCTGGAGTAAGGGGACTAGCGGGGGAGATGAGCAGTTCTTC.